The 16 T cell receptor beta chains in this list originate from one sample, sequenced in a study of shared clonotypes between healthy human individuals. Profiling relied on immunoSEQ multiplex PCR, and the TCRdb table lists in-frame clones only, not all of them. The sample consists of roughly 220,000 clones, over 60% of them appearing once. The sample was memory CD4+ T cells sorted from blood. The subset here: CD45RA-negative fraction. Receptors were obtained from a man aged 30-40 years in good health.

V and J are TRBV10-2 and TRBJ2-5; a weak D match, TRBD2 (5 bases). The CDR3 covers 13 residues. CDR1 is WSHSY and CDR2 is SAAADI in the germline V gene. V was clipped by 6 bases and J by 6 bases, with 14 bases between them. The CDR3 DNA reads TGCGCCAGCAGGGCCGGGCCCGGGAAGACCCAGTACTTC. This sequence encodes CASRAGPGKTQYF.

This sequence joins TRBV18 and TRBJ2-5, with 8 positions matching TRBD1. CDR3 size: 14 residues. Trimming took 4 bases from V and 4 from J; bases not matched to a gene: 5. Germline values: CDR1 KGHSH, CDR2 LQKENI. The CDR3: CASSLSGGAETQYF. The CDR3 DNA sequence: TGTGCCAGCTCACTCTCAGGGGGCGCAGAGACCCAGTACTTC.

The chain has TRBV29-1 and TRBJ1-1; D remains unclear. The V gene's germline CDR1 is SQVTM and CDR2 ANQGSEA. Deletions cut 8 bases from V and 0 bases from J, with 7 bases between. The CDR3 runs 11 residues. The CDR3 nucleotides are TGCAGCTTTATTATGAACACTGAAGCTTTCTTT. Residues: CSFIMNTEAFF.

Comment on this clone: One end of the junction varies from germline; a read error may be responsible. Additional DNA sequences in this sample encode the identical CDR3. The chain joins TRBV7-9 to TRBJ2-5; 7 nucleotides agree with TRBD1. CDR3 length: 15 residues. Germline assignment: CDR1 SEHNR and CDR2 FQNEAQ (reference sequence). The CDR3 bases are TGTGCCAGCAGCCCGACAGGGTACAATAAAGAGACCCAATACTTC. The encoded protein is CASSPTGYNKETQYF.

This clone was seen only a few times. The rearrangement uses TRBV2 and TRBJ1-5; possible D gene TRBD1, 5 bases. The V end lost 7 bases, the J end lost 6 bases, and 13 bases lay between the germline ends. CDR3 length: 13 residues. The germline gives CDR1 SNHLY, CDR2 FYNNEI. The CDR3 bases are TGTGCCAGCACGGGGGGAGATGTTCAGCCCCAGCATTTT. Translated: CASTGGDVQPQHF.

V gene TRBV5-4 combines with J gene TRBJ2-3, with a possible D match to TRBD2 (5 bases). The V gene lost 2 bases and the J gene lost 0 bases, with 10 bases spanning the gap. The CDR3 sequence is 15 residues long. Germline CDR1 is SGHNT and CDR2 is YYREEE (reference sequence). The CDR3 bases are TGTGCCAGCAGCTTTTCCCGGGGAAGCACAGATACGCAGTATTTT. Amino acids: CASSFSRGSTDTQYF.

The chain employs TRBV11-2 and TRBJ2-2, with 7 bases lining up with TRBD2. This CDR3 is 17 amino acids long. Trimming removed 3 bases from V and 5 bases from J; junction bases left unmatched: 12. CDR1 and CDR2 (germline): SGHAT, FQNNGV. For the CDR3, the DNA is TGTGCCAGCAGCTTGTTCCAGGGAGGGTGGAGTACCGGGGAGCTGTTTTTT. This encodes CASSLFQGGWSTGELFF.

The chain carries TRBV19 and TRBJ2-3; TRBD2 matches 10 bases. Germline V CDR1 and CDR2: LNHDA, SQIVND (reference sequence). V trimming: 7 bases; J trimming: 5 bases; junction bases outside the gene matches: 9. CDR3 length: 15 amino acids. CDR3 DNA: TGTGCCAGTATCCCAGCGGGAGGGGGAGAAGATACGCAGTATTTT. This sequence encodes CASIPAGGGEDTQYF. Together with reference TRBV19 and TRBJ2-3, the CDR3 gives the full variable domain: DGGITQSPKYLFRKEGQNVTLSCEQNLNHDAMYWYRQDPGQGLRLIYYSQIVNDFQKGDIAEGYSVSREKKESFPLTVTSAQKNPTAFYLCASIPAGGGEDTQYFGPGTRLTVL.

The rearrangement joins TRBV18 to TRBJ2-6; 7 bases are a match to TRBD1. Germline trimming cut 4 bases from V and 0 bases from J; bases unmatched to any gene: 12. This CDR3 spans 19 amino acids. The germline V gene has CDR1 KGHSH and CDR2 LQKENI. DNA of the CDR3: TGTGCCAGCTCACTCGAGGGGACAGACCCGTACTCTGGGGCCAACGTCCTGACTTTC. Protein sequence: CASSLEGTDPYSGANVLTF.

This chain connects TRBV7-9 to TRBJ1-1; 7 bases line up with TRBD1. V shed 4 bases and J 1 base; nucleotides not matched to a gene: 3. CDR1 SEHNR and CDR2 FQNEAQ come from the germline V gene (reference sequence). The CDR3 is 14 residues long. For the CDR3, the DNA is TGTGCCAGCAGCTCCAGGGGGACGAACACTGAAGCTTTCTTT. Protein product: CASSSRGTNTEAFF.

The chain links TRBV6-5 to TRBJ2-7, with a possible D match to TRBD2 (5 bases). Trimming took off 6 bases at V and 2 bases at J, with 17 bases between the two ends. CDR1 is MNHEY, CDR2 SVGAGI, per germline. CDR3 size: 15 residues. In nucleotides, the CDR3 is TGTGCCAGCAGGAAGCTAGCCAGTGGCGCCTACGAGCAGTACTTC. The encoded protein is CASRKLASGAYEQYF.

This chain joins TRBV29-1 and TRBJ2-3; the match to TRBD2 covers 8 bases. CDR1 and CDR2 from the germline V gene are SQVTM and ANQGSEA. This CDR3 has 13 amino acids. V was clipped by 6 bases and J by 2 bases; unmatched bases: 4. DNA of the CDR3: TGCAGCGTCGGGGGGGGTTACACAGATACGCAGTATTTT. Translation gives CSVGGGYTDTQYF.

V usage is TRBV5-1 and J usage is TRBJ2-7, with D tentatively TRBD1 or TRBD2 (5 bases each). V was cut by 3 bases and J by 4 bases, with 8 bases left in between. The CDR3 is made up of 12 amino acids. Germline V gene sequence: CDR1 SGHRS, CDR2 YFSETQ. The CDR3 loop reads CASSSRGYEQYF. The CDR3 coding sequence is TGCGCCAGCAGCTCGAGGGGTTACGAGCAGTACTTC. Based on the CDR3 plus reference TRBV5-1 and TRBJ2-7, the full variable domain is KAGVTQTPRYLIKTRGQQVTLSCSPISGHRSVSWYQQTPGQGLQFLFEYFSETQRNKGNFPGRFSGRQFSNSRSEMNVSTLELGDSALYLCASSSRGYEQYFGPGTRLTVT.

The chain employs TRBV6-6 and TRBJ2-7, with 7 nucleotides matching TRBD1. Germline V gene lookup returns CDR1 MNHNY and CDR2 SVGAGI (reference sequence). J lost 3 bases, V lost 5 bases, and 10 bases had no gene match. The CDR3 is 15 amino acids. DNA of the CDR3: TGTGCCAGCAGTCAGATGGGACAGAAGTTCTACGAGCAGTACTTC. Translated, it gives CASSQMGQKFYEQYF.

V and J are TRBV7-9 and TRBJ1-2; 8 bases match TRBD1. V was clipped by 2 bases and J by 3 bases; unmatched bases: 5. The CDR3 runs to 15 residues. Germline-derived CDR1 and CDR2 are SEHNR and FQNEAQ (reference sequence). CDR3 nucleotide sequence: TGTGCCAGCAGCTTATCTACAGGGGGAGACTATGGCTACACCTTC. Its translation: CASSLSTGGDYGYTF.

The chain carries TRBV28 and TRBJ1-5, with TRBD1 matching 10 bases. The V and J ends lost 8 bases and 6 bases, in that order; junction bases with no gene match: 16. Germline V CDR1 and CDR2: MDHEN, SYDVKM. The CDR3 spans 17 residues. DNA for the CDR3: TGTGCCAGCGGGGGGAATCCCGGGACAGGGGATGTTCAGCCCCAGCATTTT. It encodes CASGGNPGTGDVQPQHF.